Listed below are T cell receptor beta chains from one sample, sequenced in a study of T cell repertoires in cytomegalovirus infection. TCRdb re-called the reads through MiXCR, storing one row per CDR3 protein. The sample includes around 900,000 distinct CDR3 sequences, about 33% of them seen just once. Which antigens these TCRs recognize remains unknown. Sequencing used cultured CD8+ T cells from PBMCs, obtained from culture after CMV antigen stimulation. The receptor set was obtained from a human donor in good health (CMV status not recorded). Some clones in this sample may be carry-over from other donors' samples. CDR3s include the opening cysteine and the closing phenylalanine or tryptophan.

cdr3_aa: CASSYSTGLTYNEQFF
v_call: TRBV6-5

cdr3_aa: CASSQAANEQFF
v_call: TRBV14

cdr3_aa: CASSQPGSYNEQFF
v_call: TRBV4-1

cdr3_aa: CASSMGRRYQETQYF
v_call: TRBV11-2

cdr3_aa: CASSFRESGGGEQFF
v_call: TRBV6-5

cdr3_aa: CASRSTGQSYEQYF
v_call: TRBV6-1

cdr3_aa: CASSLGTGYSYNEQFF
v_call: TRBV7-6

cdr3_aa: CASSGTSGGDTDTQYF
v_call: TRBV2

cdr3_aa: CASSFGRPQEPQHF
v_call: TRBV5-6

cdr3_aa: CASGGEGGNNEQFF
v_call: TRBV4-3

cdr3_aa: CASMGLFYEQYF
v_call: TRBV6-1

cdr3_aa: CASSNPSGGAGDTQYF
v_call: TRBV4-1

cdr3_aa: CASSSLVDEQFF
v_call: TRBV7-9

cdr3_aa: CASSPGVRQGGYTF
v_call: TRBV7-9

cdr3_aa: CASSLGNPHFADTQYF
v_call: TRBV7-8

cdr3_aa: CASSTKRTGLSGANVLTF
v_call: TRBV27

cdr3_aa: CASRREWGSSSYEQYF
v_call: TRBV27

cdr3_aa: CASSPPTAQETQYF
v_call: TRBV7-9

cdr3_aa: CASTEGQGHYNEQFF
v_call: TRBV6-2/TRBV6-3

cdr3_aa: CASSLGFSNTEAFF
v_call: TRBV7-2

cdr3_aa: CASSTTTGELFF
v_call: TRBV6-1

cdr3_aa: CASSLEFPMSLAYNEQFF
v_call: TRBV7-6

cdr3_aa: CASSNTRTGTSYGYTF
v_call: TRBV7-6

cdr3_aa: CASSKDGTDTQYF
v_call: TRBV7-9

cdr3_aa: CASSYPRAGANVLTF
v_call: TRBV6-2/TRBV6-3

cdr3_aa: CATSDPWTSGSSGANVLTF
v_call: TRBV24-1

cdr3_aa: CSARADRGNQPQHF
v_call: TRBV20-1

cdr3_aa: CASSLTGYPGELFF
v_call: TRBV27

cdr3_aa: CASITGSGAFF
v_call: TRBV27

cdr3_aa: CASSYGDNSPLHF
v_call: TRBV6-6

cdr3_aa: CTSSYSPDLPDTQYF
v_call: TRBV6-8

cdr3_aa: CASNPQGGRNYGYTF
v_call: TRBV7-9

cdr3_aa: CASSWVGEGINEQYF
v_call: TRBV7-9

cdr3_aa: CASSTPRGAGGYNEQFF
v_call: TRBV7-4

cdr3_aa: CASSIPGTEAFF
v_call: TRBV19

cdr3_aa: CASSPPWGGVNGNTEAFF
v_call: TRBV7-9

cdr3_aa: CASSPPTAGLQQETQYF
v_call: TRBV7-9

cdr3_aa: CASSQAPTGNQETQYF
v_call: TRBV4-1

cdr3_aa: CASSAGGGPDTQYF
v_call: TRBV9

cdr3_aa: CASLKLDGYNEQFF
v_call: TRBV28

cdr3_aa: CASSDERAGTQYF
v_call: TRBV19

cdr3_aa: CASSLAIIQGNGYTF
v_call: TRBV7-2

cdr3_aa: CASSLSSNWRGTDTQYF
v_call: TRBV7-2

cdr3_aa: CASSSPVQEYNSPLHF
v_call: TRBV7-9

cdr3_aa: CASSVLGPEAFF
v_call: TRBV7-9

cdr3_aa: CASSSPQEEPYNEQFF
v_call: TRBV19

cdr3_aa: CASGGHSYGYTF
v_call: TRBV19

cdr3_aa: CASSMGWQGLRQPQHF
v_call: TRBV19

cdr3_aa: CSVEDGTDPSTDTQYF
v_call: TRBV29-1

cdr3_aa: CAISESSSGGRIASTDTQYF
v_call: TRBV10-3

cdr3_aa: CASSPPPDPNTEAFF
v_call: TRBV19